This TCR beta chain was found in a study of blood T cell repertoires in COVID-19. Study background: Samples representing acute and convalescent COVID-19 were sourced from the United States, Italy and Spain.

Per the original methods: Amplified reference gene primers provided the basis for estimating nucleated cell counts. The protocol was immunoSEQ multiplex PCR, while the TCRdb copy is restricted to in-frame clones and leaves out a portion. V, J and clone size were drawn from that table, and D and trimming were deduced from the DNA. The table has some 170,000 clones, approximately 88% seen once. This receptor was obtained from a woman in her forties or fifties with acute or convalescent COVID-19. Material for sequencing was peripheral blood.

This CDR3 reads CASRSWESNYNEQFF. The CDR3 DNA is TGTGCCAGTAGGTCGTGGGAGTCGAACTACAATGAGCAGTTCTTC. The V call is TRBV19, the J call TRBJ2-1, with D perhaps matching TRBD2 (5 bases). The CDR3 runs 15 residues. V was trimmed by 6 bases and J by 3 bases, leaving 15 bases between them. Looked up from germline, CDR1 is LNHDA and CDR2 is SQIVND (reference sequence).